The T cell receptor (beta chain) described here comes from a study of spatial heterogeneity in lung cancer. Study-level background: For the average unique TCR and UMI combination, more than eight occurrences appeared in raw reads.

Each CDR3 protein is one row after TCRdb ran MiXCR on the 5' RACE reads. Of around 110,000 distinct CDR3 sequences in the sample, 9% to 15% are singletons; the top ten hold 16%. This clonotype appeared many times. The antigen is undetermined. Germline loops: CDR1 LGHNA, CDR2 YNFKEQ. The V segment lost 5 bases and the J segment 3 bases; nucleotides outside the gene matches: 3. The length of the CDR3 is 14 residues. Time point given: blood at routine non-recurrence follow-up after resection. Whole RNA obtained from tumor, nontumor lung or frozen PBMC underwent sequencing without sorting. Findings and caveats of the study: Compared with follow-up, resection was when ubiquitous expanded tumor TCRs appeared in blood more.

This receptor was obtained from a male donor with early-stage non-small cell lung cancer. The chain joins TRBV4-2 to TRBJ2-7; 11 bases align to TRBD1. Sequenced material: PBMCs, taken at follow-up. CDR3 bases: TGTGCCAGCAGCACGGGACAGGGGGACTACGAGCAGTACTTC. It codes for CASSTGQGDYEQYF.